This T cell receptor beta chain was retrieved from a study of control samples from healthy donors and cancer patients. Profiling relied on immunoSEQ multiplex PCR, and the TCRdb table lists in-frame clones only, not all of them. This sample has about 140,000 clones, with 91% found just once. The CDR3 contains 16 residues. The V segment lost 4 bases and the J segment 2 bases; nucleotides outside the gene matches: 5. Germline CDR1 MNHEY, CDR2 SVGAGI. The rearrangement joins TRBV6-5 to TRBJ2-3; 11 bases map to TRBD2. This sequence was found in a man aged 18 to 35 in good health. Sequenced: blood. CDR3 residues: CASSLLAGETTDTQYF. CDR3 nucleotides: TGTGCCAGCAGTTTACTAGCGGGGGAGACCACAGATACGCAGTATTTT.